This TCR beta chain emerged from a study of Graves' ophthalmopathy and Graves' hyperthyroidism. Findings and caveats of the study: It was with roughly 71% sensitivity and around 72% specificity that the model predicted ophthalmopathy progression. Thyroid clonotypes that were expanded above 0.001 frequency mostly also appeared in blood.

Reliance was placed on clinical symptoms, serum thyroxine, TRAb, thyroid ultrasound and orbital computed tomography for diagnosis. The sequenced template was RNA, covering the TCR beta CDR3 region. Second-round multiplex PCR came after first-round RT-PCR with HTBI primers. TCRdb redid the calling of the multiplex PCR reads with MiXCR, one entry per CDR3 protein. In the table there are 450,000 to 600,000 distinct CDR3 sequences, 35% to 40% of which are singletons. The V gene's germline CDR1 is SQVTM and CDR2 ANQGSEA. Trimming took off 4 bases at V and 0 bases at J, with 13 bases between the two ends. This CDR3 has 15 amino acids. As regards this clonotype: Its cognate antigen is unknown.

The specimen was peripheral blood or thyroid tissue (not recorded which). The V call is TRBV29-1, the J call TRBJ2-1; D might be TRBD2 (5 bases). The TCR originated in an adult man with Graves' hyperthyroidism. CDR3 in amino acids: CSVVVGVHSYNEQFF. The CDR3 DNA follows: TGCAGCGTTGTAGTCGGGGTCCACTCCTACAATGAGCAGTTCTTC.